This TCR beta chain came from a study of vaccination effects on CD4 cells after COVID-19. Sequencing was preceded by expansion of antigen-specific CD4+ T cells with viral peptide pools in the ViraFEST assay. Once cultured for 10 days, the cells underwent separation to obtain CD4+ T cells. Vaccine recipients lacked prior SARS-CoV-2 infection and had negative nucleocapsid antibodies. Clones were sequenced by immunoSEQ multiplex PCR, and TCRdb holds only the in-frame ones, with some missing. The repertoire holds some 68,000 clones, with about four fifths as singletons. Unmatched junction bases numbered 10, after V lost 0 bases and J lost 8 bases. Germline V CDR1 and CDR2: SGHTA, FQGTGA. CDR3 length: 16 amino acids. Comments on this clone: What it recognizes is unknown.

The V call is TRBV7-3, the J call TRBJ2-1; 7 bases agree with TRBD2. This clonotype originated in a human donor who received a COVID-19 vaccine. Sequencing was performed on CD4+ T cells from PBMCs cultured with SARS-CoV-2 spike peptides, taken before COVID-19 vaccination. The CDR3 reads CASSLTLTGGMDEQFF. As DNA, the CDR3 is TGTGCCAGCAGCTTAACGTTAACGGGGGGAATGGATGAGCAGTTCTTC. Complete variable domain (other parts from reference TRBV7-3 and TRBJ2-1): GAGVSQTPSNKVTEKGKYVELRCDPISGHTALYWYRQSLGQGPEFLIYFQGTGAADDSGLPNDRFFAVRPEGSVSTLKIQRTERGDSAVYLCASSLTLTGGMDEQFFGPGTRLTVL.